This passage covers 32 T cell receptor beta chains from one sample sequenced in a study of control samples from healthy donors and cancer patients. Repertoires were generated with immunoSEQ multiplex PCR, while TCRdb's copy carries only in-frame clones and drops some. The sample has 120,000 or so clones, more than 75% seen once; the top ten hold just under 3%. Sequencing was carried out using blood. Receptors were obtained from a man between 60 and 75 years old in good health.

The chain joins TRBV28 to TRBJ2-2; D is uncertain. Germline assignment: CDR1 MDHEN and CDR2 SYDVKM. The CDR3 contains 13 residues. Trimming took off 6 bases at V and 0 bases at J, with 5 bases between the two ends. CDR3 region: CASRNTNTGELFF. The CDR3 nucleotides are TGTGCCAGCAGGAACACGAACACCGGGGAGCTGTTTTTT.

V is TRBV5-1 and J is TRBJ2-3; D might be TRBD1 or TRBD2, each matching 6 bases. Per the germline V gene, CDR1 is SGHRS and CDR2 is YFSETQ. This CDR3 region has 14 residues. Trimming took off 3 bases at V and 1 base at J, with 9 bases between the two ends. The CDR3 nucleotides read TGCGCCAGCAGCTGGGGGGCGGGCACAGATACGCAGTATTTT. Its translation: CASSWGAGTDTQYF.

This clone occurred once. Written as DNA, the CDR3 is TGTGCCATCAGTGAGTCTGGACCTAATATTAAGGAAGCTTTCTTT. Encoded protein: CAISESGPNIKEAFF. The chain uses TRBV10-3 and TRBJ1-1; the D is unclear. CDR3 size: 15 residues. Trimming removed 0 bases at V and 8 bases at J, with 16 bases between. The V gene's germline CDR1 is ENHRY and CDR2 SYGVKD.

The CDR3 nucleotides read TGTGCCAGCAGTGAAGATTTTGCGGGGGGGCTGGAGACCCAGTACTTC. Translation: CASSEDFAGGLETQYF. The J gene is TRBJ2-5, the V gene TRBV6-1; 9 bases are shared with TRBD2. Losses at the gene ends were 1 base for V and 5 bases for J; bases not matched to a gene: 8. Germline V lookup: CDR1 MNHNS, CDR2 SASEGT. The length of the CDR3 is 16 residues.

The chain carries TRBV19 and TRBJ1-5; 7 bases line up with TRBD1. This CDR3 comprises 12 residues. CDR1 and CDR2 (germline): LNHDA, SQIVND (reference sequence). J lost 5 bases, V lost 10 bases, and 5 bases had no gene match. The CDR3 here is CATRQGYQPQHF. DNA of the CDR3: TGTGCCACCCGACAGGGCTATCAGCCCCAGCATTTT. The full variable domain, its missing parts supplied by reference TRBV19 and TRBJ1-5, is DGGITQSPKYLFRKEGQNVTLSCEQNLNHDAMYWYRQDPGQGLRLIYYSQIVNDFQKGDIAEGYSVSREKKESFPLTVTSAQKNPTAFYLCATRQGYQPQHFGDGTRLSIL.

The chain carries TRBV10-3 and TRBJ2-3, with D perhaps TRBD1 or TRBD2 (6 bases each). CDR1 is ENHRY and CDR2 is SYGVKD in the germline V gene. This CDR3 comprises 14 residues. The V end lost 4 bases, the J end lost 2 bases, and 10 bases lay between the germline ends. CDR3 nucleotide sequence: TGTGCCATCAGTGGTGGGGGGCCCACAGATACGCAGTATTTT. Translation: CAISGGGPTDTQYF.

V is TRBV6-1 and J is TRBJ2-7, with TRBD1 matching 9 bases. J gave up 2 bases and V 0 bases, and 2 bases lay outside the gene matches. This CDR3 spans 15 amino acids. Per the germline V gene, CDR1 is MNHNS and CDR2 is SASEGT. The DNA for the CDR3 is TGTGCCAGCAGTGAAGCCCACAGGGGGCCCTACGAGCAGTACTTC. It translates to CASSEAHRGPYEQYF.

CDR3 sequence (DNA): TGTGCCAGCAGTGAGGGGAAATACAATCAGCCCCAGCATTTT. Translating it yields CASSEGKYNQPQHF. The rearrangement uses TRBV25-1 and TRBJ1-5; D is unresolved. Deletions cut 3 bases from V and 3 bases from J, with 9 bases between. Germline CDR1 is MGHDK and CDR2 is SYGVNS. The CDR3 spans 14 residues.

This chain's CDR3 is CASSQVEGVSYNEQFF. The CDR3 coding sequence is TGTGCCAGCAGCCAAGTGGAGGGGGTAAGCTACAATGAGCAGTTCTTC. V usage is TRBV3-1 (or the pseudogene TRBV3-2) and J usage is TRBJ2-1, with D perhaps assigned TRBD1 or TRBD2 (6 bases each). V was trimmed by 1 base and J by 3 bases, leaving 13 bases between them. There are 16 residues in the CDR3. Germline lookup yields CDR1 LGHDT and CDR2 YNNKEL (reference sequence).

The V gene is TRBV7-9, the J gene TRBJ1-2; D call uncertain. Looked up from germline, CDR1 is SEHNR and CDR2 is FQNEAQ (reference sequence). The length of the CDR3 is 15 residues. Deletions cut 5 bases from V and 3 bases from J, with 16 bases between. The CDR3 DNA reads TGTGCCAGCAGCCTATCCGGCTTGGCGGACTATGGCTACACCTTC. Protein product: CASSLSGLADYGYTF.

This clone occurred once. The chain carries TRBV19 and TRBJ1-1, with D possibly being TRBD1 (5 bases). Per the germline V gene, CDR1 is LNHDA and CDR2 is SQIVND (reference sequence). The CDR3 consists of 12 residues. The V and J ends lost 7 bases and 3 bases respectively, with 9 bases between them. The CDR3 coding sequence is TGTGCCAGTAATCGGGGGTACACTGAAGCTTTCTTT. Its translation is CASNRGYTEAFF. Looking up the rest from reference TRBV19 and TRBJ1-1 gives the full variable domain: DGGITQSPKYLFRKEGQNVTLSCEQNLNHDAMYWYRQDPGQGLRLIYYSQIVNDFQKGDIAEGYSVSREKKESFPLTVTSAQKNPTAFYLCASNRGYTEAFFGQGTRLTVV.

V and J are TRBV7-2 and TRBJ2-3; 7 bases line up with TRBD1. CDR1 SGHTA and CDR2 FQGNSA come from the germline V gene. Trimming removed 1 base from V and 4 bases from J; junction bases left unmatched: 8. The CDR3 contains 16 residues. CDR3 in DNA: TGTGCCAGCAGCTTAGACGTTGCAGGGGGATCAGATACGCAGTATTTT. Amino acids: CASSLDVAGGSDTQYF.

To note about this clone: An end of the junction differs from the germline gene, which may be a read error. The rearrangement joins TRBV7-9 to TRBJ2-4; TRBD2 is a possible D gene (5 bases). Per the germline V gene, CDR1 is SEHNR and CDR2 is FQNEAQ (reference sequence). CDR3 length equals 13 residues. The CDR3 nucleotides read TGTGCCAGCAGTTTAGACGGGGTCAACATTCAGTACTTC. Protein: CASSLDGVNIQYF. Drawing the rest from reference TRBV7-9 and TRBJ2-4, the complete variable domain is DTGVSQNPRHKITKRGQNVTFRCDPISEHNRLYWYRQTLGQGPEFLTYFQNEAQLEKSRLLSDRFSAERPKGSFSTLEIQRTEQGDSAMYLCASSLDGVNIQYFGAGTRLSVL.

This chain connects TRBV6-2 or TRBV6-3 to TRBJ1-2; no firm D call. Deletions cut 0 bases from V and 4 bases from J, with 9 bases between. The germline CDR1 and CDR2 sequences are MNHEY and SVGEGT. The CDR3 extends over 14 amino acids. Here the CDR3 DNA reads TGTGCCAGCAGTTACTCGGGTTCCTCCTATGGCTACACCTTC. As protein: CASSYSGSSYGYTF.

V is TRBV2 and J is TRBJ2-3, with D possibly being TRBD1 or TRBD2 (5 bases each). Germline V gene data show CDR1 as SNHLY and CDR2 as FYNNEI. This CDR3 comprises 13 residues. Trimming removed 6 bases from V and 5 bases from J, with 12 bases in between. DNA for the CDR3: TGTGCCAGCAGAATCGGTGGGGGAGATACGCAGTATTTT. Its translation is CASRIGGGDTQYF. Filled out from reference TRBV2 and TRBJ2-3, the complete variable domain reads EPEVTQTPSHQVTQMGQEVILRCVPISNHLYFYWYRQILGQKVEFLVSFYNNEISEKSEIFDDQFSVERPDGSNFTLKIRSTKLEDSAMYFCASRIGGGDTQYFGPGTRLTVL.

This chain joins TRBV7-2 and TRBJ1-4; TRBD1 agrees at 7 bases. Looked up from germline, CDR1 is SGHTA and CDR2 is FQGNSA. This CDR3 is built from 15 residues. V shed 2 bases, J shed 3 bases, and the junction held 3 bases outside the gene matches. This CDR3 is CASSLFGTANEKLFF. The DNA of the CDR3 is TGTGCCAGCAGCTTATTTGGGACAGCTAATGAAAAACTGTTTTTT. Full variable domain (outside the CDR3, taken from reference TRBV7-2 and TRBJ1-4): GAGVSQSPSNKVTEKGKDVELRCDPISGHTALYWYRQSLGQGLEFLIYFQGNSAPDKSGLPSDRFSAERTGGSVSTLTIQRTQQEDSAVYLCASSLFGTANEKLFFGSGTQLSVL.

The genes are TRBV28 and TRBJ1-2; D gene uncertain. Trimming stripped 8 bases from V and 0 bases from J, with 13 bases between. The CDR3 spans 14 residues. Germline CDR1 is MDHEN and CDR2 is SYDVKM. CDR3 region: CASWERLTNYGYTF. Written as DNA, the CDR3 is TGTGCCAGCTGGGAGAGGCTCACTAACTATGGCTACACCTTC.

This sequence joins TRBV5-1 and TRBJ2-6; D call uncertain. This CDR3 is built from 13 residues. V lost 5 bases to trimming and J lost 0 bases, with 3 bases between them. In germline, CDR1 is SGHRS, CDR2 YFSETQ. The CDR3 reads CASRDSGANVLTF. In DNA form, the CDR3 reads TGCGCCAGCAGAGACTCTGGGGCCAACGTCCTGACTTTC. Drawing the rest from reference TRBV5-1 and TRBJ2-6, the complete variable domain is KAGVTQTPRYLIKTRGQQVTLSCSPISGHRSVSWYQQTPGQGLQFLFEYFSETQRNKGNFPGRFSGRQFSNSRSEMNVSTLELGDSALYLCASRDSGANVLTFGAGSRLTVL.

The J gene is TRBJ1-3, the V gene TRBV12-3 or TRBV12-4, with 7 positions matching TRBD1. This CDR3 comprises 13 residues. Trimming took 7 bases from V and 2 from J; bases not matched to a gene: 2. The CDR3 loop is CASNTGAGNTIYF. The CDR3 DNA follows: TGTGCCAGCAATACAGGGGCTGGAAACACCATATATTTT.

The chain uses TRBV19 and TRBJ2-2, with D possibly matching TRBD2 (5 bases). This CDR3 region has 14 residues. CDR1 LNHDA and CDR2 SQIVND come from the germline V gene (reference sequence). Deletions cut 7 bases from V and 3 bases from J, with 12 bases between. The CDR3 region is CASNGGGHTGELFF. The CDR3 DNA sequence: TGTGCCAGTAACGGAGGCGGCCACACCGGGGAGCTGTTTTTT.

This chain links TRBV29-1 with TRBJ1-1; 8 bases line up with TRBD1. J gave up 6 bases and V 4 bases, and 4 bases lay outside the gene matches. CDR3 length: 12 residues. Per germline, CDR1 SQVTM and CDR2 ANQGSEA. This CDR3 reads CSVGVQGAEAFF. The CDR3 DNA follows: TGCAGCGTTGGGGTACAGGGGGCTGAAGCTTTCTTT.

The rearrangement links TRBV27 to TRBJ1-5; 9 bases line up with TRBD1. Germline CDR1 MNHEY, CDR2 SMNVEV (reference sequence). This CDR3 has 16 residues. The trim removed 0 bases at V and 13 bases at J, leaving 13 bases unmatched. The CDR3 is CASSLSGGAQGASQHF. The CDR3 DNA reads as TGTGCCAGCAGTTTATCAGGGGGGGCACAGGGGGCATCTCAGCATTTT.

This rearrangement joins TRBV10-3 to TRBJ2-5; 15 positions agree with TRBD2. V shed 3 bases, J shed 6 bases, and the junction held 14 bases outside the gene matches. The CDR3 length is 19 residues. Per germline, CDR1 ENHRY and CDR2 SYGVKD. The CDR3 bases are TGTGCCATCAGTGACTCGGGCATGGGACTAGCGGGGGGAGCTCAGACCCAGTACTTC. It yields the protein CAISDSGMGLAGGAQTQYF.

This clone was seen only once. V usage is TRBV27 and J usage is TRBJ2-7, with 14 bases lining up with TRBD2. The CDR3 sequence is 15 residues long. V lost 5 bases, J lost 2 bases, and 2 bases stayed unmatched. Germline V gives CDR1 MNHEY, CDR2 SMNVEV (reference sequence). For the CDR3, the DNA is TGTGCCAGCAGTCGACTAGCGGGGGGGCCCTACGAGCAGTACTTC. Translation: CASSRLAGGPYEQYF.

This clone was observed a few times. In DNA, the CDR3 is TGTGCCAGCGACAGTTATAGCAATCAGCCCCAGCATTTT. It codes for CASDSYSNQPQHF. This chain joins TRBV19 and TRBJ1-5; weak D call: TRBD1 (5 bases). The germline CDR1 and CDR2 sequences are LNHDA and SQIVND (reference sequence). This CDR3 is 13 amino acids long. The V end was cut by 9 bases, the J end by 0 bases, with 9 bases between.

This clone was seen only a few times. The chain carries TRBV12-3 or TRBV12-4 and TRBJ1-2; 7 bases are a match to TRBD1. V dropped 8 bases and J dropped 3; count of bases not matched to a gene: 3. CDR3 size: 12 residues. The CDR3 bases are TGTGCCAGCCATACAGGGGACTATGGCTACACCTTC. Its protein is CASHTGDYGYTF.

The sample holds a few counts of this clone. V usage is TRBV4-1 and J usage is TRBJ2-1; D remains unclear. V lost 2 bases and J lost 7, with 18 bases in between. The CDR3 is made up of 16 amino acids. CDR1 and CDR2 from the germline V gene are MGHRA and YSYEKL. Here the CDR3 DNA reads TGCGCCAGCAGCCAACCAGGCCGGACGGTCGCGAATGAGCAGTTCTTC. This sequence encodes CASSQPGRTVANEQFF.

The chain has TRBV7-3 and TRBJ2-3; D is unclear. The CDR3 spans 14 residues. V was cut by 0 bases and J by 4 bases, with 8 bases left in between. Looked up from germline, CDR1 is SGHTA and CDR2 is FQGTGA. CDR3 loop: CASSLTPGADTQYF. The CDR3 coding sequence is TGTGCCAGCAGCTTAACTCCTGGGGCAGATACGCAGTATTTT.

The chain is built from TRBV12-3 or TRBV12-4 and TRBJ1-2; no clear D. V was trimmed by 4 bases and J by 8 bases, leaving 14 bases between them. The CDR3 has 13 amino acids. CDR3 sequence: CASSWGGGVGYTF. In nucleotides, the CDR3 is TGTGCCAGCAGTTGGGGTGGCGGAGTGGGCTACACCTTC.

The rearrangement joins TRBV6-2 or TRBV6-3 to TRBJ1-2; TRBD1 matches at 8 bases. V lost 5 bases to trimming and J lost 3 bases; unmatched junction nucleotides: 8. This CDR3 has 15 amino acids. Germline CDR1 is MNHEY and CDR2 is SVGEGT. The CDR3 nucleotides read TGTGCCAGCAGTGACCCTGGACAGGGTGACTATGGCTACACCTTC. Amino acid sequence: CASSDPGQGDYGYTF.

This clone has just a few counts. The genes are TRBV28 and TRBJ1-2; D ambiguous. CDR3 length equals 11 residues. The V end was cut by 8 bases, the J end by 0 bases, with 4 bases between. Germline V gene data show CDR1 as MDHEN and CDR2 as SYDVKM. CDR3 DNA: TGTGCCAGCGAAACTAACTATGGCTACACCTTC. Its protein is CASETNYGYTF.

CDR3: CASSEVIEGPLHF. CDR3 coding DNA: TGTGCCAGCAGTGAAGTTATCGAAGGACCCCTCCACTTT. V usage is TRBV2 and J usage is TRBJ1-6, with unresolved D. This CDR3 has 13 amino acids. The V gene's germline CDR1 is SNHLY and CDR2 FYNNEI. Trimming took 1 base from V and 12 from J, leaving 10 bases between them.